The 2 T cell receptor beta chains given below trace back to one sample, sequenced in a study of blood T cell repertoires in COVID-19. The method was immunoSEQ multiplex PCR; TCRdb's version includes in-frame clones alone and lacks a portion of them. The sample yields over 150,000 clones, 87% seen once. The source material was PBMCs or T cells enriched from blood (not recorded which). These receptors came from a woman aged 25 to 39 who had recovered from COVID-19.

In this sample, this clone turned up once. The chain joins TRBV19 to TRBJ2-5; 7 bases align to TRBD1. The CDR3 runs 15 residues. The germline V gene has CDR1 LNHDA and CDR2 SQIVND (reference sequence). The V gene end was trimmed by 4 bases and the J gene end by 1 base; junction bases not matched to a gene: 6. Here the CDR3 reads CASSTLGQPQETQYF. The DNA for the CDR3 is TGTGCCAGTAGTACCCTGGGACAGCCCCAAGAGACCCAGTACTTC.

The chain carries TRBV3-1 (or the pseudogene TRBV3-2) and TRBJ2-1; 12 nucleotides align to TRBD2. The germline CDR1 and CDR2 sequences are LGHDT and YNNKEL (reference sequence). This CDR3 comprises 17 residues. Trimming removed 4 bases from V and 7 bases from J; junction bases left unmatched: 11. The CDR3 region is CASSPTQLAGGRNEQFF. The CDR3 region has the DNA TGTGCCAGCAGCCCTACCCAACTAGCGGGAGGTCGGAATGAGCAGTTCTTC.